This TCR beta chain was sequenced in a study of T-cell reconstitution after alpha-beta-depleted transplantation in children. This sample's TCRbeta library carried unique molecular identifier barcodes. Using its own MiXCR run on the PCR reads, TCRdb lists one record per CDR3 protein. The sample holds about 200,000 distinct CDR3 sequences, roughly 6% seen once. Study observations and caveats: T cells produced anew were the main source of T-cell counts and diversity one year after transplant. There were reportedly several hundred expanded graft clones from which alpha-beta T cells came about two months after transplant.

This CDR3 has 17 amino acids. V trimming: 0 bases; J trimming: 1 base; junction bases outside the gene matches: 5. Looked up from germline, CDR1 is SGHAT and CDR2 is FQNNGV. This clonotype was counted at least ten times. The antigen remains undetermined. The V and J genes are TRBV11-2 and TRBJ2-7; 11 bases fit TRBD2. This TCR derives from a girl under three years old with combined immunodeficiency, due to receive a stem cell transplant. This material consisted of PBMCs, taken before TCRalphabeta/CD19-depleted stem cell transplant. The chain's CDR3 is CASSLDLLAGGSYEQYF. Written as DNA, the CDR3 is TGTGCCAGCAGCTTAGATCTTCTAGCGGGAGGTTCCTACGAGCAGTACTTC.